This T cell receptor (beta chain) came from a study of shared clonotypes between healthy human individuals. The wider study: Three plates each covered CD4 naive and memory; CD8 naive two, CD8 memory one.

Germline CDR1 LGHNA, CDR2 YNFKEQ. CDR3 size: 14 residues. V was cut by 1 base and J by 5 bases, with 12 bases left in between. Regarding the study as a whole: Larger richness was generally estimated for naive than memory subsets.

A word on this clone: What it binds is unknown.

Produced via immunoSEQ multiplex PCR; TCRdb's table is partial and in-frame only. The sample records a few hundred thousand clones, about 97% being singletons. The chain couples TRBV4-2 to TRBJ2-7, with unresolved D. The specimen was naive CD4+ T cells sorted from blood. Subset noted: CD45RA+ positively selected. This receptor was taken from a woman under 40 in good health. The CDR3 loop is CASSQGVSSNEQYF. The CDR3 DNA follows: TGTGCCAGCAGCCAAGGGGTTAGCTCGAACGAGCAGTACTTC.